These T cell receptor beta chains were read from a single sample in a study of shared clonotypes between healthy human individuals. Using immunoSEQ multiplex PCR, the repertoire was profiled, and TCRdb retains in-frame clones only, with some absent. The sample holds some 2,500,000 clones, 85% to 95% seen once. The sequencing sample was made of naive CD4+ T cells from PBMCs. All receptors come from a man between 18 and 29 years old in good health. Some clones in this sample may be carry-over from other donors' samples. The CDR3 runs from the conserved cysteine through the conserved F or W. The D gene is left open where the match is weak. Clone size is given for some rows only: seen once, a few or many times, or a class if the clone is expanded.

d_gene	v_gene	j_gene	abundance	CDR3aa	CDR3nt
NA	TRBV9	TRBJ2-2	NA	CASSLNTGELFF	TGTGCCAGCAGCCTTAACACCGGGGAGCTGTTTTTT
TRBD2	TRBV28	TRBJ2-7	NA	CASSFSRASGYEQYF	TGTGCCAGCAGTTTTTCCCGGGCTAGCGGGTACGAGCAGTACTTC
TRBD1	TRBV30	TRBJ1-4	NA	CAWSGQGQFNEKLFF	TGTGCCTGGAGTGGTCAGGGACAGTTCAATGAAAAACTGTTTTTT
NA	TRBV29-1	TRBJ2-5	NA	CSVDSGETQYF	TGCAGCGTTGACAGCGGGGAGACCCAGTACTTC
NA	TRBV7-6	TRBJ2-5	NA	CASSEGQRARETQYF	TGTGCCAGCAGTGAGGGACAGCGGGCCCGAGAGACCCAGTACTTC
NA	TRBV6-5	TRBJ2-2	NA	CASSYPRDAGELFF	TGTGCCAGCAGTTACCCGAGGGATGCCGGGGAGCTGTTTTTT
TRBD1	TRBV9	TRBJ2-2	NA	CASSSPPGQGVYTGELFF	TGTGCCAGCAGCTCTCCACCGGGACAGGGGGTTTACACCGGGGAGCTGTTTTTT
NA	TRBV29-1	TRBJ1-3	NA	CSVAKSQGGNTIYF	TGCAGCGTTGCCAAATCTCAGGGGGGAAACACCATATATTTT
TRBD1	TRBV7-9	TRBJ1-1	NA	CASSLNRGGSTEAFF	TGTGCCAGCAGCCTAAACAGGGGAGGGTCCACTGAAGCTTTCTTT
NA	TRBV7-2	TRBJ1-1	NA	CASSFRVATEAFF	TGTGCCAGCAGCTTTAGGGTGGCAACTGAAGCTTTCTTT
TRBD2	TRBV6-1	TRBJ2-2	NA	CASSEAVIAGVRPRGELFF	TGTGCCAGCAGTGAAGCGGTCATAGCGGGTGTTCGGCCCCGTGGGGAGCTGTTTTTT
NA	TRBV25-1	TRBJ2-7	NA	CASSAMDSVREQYF	TGTGCCAGCAGTGCCATGGACAGTGTTCGGGAGCAGTACTTC
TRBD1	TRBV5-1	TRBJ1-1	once	CASMRGQTNTEAFF	TGCGCCAGCATGAGGGGGCAGACGAACACTGAAGCTTTCTTT
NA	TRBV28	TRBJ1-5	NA	CASSSPGRGDQPQHF	TGTGCCAGCAGCAGCCCCGGCAGGGGCGATCAGCCCCAGCATTTT
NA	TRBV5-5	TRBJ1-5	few	CASRLQFNQPQHF	TGTGCCAGCAGACTACAGTTTAATCAGCCCCAGCATTTT
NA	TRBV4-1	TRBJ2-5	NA	CASSQDRLGRETQYF	TGCGCCAGCAGCCAAGATCGGTTGGGTCGAGAGACCCAGTACTTC
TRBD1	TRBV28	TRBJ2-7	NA	CASSATGALSYEQYF	TGTGCCAGCAGCGCGACAGGGGCCCTCTCCTACGAGCAGTACTTC
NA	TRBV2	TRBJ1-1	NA	CASSPLPEAFF	TGTGCCAGCAGTCCGCTACCAGAAGCTTTCTTT
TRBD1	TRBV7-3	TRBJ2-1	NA	CASSLTGFVTGTYNEQFF	TGTGCCAGCAGCTTAACTGGTTTCGTGACAGGGACCTACAATGAGCAGTTCTTC
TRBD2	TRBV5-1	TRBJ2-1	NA	CASSPVPGLAGMVGNEQFF	TGCGCCAGCAGCCCTGTCCCGGGACTAGCGGGAATGGTAGGCAATGAGCAGTTCTTC
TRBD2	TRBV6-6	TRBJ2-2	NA	CASSYSVQAGGVFF	TGTGCCAGCAGTTACTCCGTACAAGCGGGAGGGGTGTTTTTT
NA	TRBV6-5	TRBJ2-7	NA	CASSYRLEGDYEQYF	TGTGCCAGCAGTTACAGGTTGGAGGGAGACTACGAGCAGTACTTC
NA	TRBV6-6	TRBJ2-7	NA	CASSATTGGAPYEQYF	TGTGCCAGCAGCGCAACTACTGGGGGGGCGCCGTACGAGCAGTACTTC
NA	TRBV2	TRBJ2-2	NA	CASRGPRTGELFF	TGTGCCAGCCGAGGGCCTCGGACCGGGGAGCTGTTTTTT
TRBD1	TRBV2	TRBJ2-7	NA	CASSDGQGSYEQYF	TGTGCCAGCAGTGATGGACAGGGCTCCTACGAGCAGTACTTC
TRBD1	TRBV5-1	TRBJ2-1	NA	CASSYTGASEQFF	TGCGCCAGCAGTTATACAGGGGCCTCGGAGCAGTTCTTC
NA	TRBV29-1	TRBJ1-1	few	CSVEPRVADTEAFF	TGCAGCGTTGAACCCCGGGTGGCGGACACTGAAGCTTTCTTT
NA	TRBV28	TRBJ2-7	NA	CASSGYEQYF	TGTGCCAGCAGTGGCTACGAGCAGTACTTC
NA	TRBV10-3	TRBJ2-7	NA	CATRQEPSYEQYF	TGTGCCACCCGACAGGAGCCTTCCTACGAGCAGTACTTC
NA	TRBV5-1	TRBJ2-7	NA	CASSSRWAGGAYEQYF	TGCGCCAGCAGCTCCCGCTGGGCAGGTGGTGCCTACGAGCAGTACTTC
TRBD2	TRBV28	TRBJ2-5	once	CASSLAGALQETQYF	TGTGCCAGCAGTTTAGCGGGAGCGCTCCAAGAGACCCAGTACTTC